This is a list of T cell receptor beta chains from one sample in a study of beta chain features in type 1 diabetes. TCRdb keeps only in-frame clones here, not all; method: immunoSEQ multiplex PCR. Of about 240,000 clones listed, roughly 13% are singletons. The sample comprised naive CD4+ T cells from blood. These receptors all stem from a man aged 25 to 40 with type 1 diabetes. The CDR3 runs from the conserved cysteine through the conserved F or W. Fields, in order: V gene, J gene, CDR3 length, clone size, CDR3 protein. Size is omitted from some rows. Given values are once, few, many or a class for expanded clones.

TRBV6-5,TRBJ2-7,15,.,CASSYGQGGPYEQYF
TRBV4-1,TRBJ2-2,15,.,CASSPNRANTGELFF
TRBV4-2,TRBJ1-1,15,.,CASSQWTGAFTEAFF
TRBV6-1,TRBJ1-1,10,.,CAIVRLEAFF
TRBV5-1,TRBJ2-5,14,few,CASSLTGGQETQYF
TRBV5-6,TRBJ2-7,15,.,CASSPGGQGGYEQYF
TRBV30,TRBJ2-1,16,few,CAWSVQTSGRAIEQFF
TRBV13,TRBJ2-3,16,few,CASSPQISASENTQYF
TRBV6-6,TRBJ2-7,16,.,CASRERLAGGNYEQYF
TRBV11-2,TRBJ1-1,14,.,CASSLGQANTEAFF
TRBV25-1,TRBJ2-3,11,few,CASSGADTQYF
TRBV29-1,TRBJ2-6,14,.,CSVIAHSGANVLTF
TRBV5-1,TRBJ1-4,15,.,CASSATGTGNEKLFF
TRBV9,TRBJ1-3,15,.,CASSGQGMAGNTIYF
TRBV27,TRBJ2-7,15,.,CASSWKGQGSYEQYF
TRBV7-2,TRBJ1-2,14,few,CASSLRRVEYGYTF
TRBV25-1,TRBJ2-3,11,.,CASRVGDTQYF
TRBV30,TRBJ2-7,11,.,CAWGLSYEQYF
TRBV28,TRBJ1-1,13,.,CASSFVLNTEAFF
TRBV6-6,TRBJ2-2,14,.,CASRRDTNTGELFF
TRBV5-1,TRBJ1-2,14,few,CASSLVDSVLGYTF
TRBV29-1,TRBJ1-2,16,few,CSVEAHGQGAGYGYTF
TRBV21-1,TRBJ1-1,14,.,CASSTDRGNTEAFF
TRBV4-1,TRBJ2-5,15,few,CASSHKSGLGETQYF
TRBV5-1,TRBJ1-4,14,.,CASSSGQTNEKLFF
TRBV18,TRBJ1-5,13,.,CASSQGFNQPQHF
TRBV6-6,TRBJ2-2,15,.,CASSPRQGTTGELFF
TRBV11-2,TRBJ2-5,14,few,CASSLVTGEETQYF
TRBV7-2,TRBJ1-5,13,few,CASSLDSRQPQHF
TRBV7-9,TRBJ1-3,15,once,CASSLYTNSGNTIYF
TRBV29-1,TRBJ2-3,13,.,CSVAAESTDTQYF
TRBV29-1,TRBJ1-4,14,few,CSVAGTGTDEKLFF
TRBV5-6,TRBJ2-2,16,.,CASSLPGTSSTGELFF
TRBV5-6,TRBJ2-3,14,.,CASSLVINTDTQYF
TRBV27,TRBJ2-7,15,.,CASSLLGGVDYEQYF
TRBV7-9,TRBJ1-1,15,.,CASSPRQGGNTEAFF
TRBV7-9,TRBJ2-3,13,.,CASSVSSTDTQYF